One sample yielded the 17 T cell receptor beta chains listed below, sequenced in a study of blood T cell repertoires in COVID-19. Measured with immunoSEQ multiplex PCR; TCRdb has only the in-frame clones, and not every one. This table has tens of thousands of clones, roughly four fifths appearing once. The source material was peripheral blood. The source of these receptors is a woman older than 75 with COVID-19, enrolled during active disease.

In this sample, this clone turned up once. The chain is built from TRBV10-3 and TRBJ2-1; 11 bases line up with TRBD2. The CDR3 sequence is 16 residues long. The germline CDR1 and CDR2 sequences are ENHRY and SYGVKD. Trimming cost V 2 bases and J 7 bases; bases outside gene matches: 7. The CDR3 region has the DNA TGTGCCATCAGTGAGGACGGGACTAGCGGAGAGAATGAGCAGTTCTTC. Residues: CAISEDGTSGENEQFF.

V is TRBV4-2 and J is TRBJ2-3; D call uncertain. V lost 2 bases, J lost 3 bases, and 3 bases lay in between. The germline gives CDR1 LGHNA, CDR2 YNFKEQ. CDR3 size: 12 residues. The CDR3 loop is CASSQLTDTQYF. CDR3 DNA sequence: TGTGCCAGCAGCCAACTGACAGATACGCAGTATTTT.

The chain uses TRBV11-2 and TRBJ1-1; D gene ambiguous. The CDR3 is 15 residues long. Germline V gene lookup returns CDR1 SGHAT and CDR2 FQNNGV. Trimming stripped 3 bases from V and 1 base from J, with 12 bases between. CDR3 region: CASSLEQRQNTEAFF. The CDR3 DNA is TGTGCCAGCAGCTTGGAACAGAGACAGAACACTGAAGCTTTCTTT.

The chain uses TRBV7-6 and TRBJ2-7; 9 bases map to TRBD1. The CDR3 totals 15 residues. The J segment lost 2 bases and the V segment lost 5 bases, leaving 7 bases of the junction unmatched. Germline CDR1 SGHVS, CDR2 FNYEAQ. In DNA, the CDR3 is TGTGCCAGCAGCACTACCGGGACAGGGACCTACGAGCAGTACTTC. It codes for CASSTTGTGTYEQYF.

The chain uses TRBV10-1 and TRBJ2-3; D call uncertain. CDR3 length equals 13 residues. Looked up from germline, CDR1 is WNHNN and CDR2 is SYGVQD (reference sequence). The V gene lost 3 bases and the J gene lost 3 bases, with 7 bases spanning the gap. This CDR3 reads CASSDYLTDTQYF. The CDR3 DNA sequence: TGCGCCAGCAGTGACTATTTAACAGATACGCAGTATTTT.

This rearrangement joins TRBV7-2 to TRBJ1-4; the match to TRBD1 covers 8 bases. The germline CDR1 and CDR2 sequences are SGHTA and FQGNSA. J lost 8 bases, V lost 5 bases, and 7 bases had no gene match. This CDR3 is 14 amino acids long. In DNA form, the CDR3 reads TGTGCCAGCAGCCCCAGGGGGCGATGGGAAAAACTGTTTTTT. Translating gives CASSPRGRWEKLFF.

V and J are TRBV6-5 and TRBJ2-1; 8 nucleotides align to TRBD2. CDR3 length equals 14 residues. Germline CDR1 is MNHEY and CDR2 is SVGAGI. Losses at the gene ends were 10 bases for V and 4 bases for J; bases not matched to a gene: 9. CDR3 amino acids: CATYGLASYNEQFF. The DNA of the CDR3 is TGTGCCACCTACGGACTAGCTTCGTACAATGAGCAGTTCTTC.

The gene calls are TRBV5-1 and TRBJ2-1; tentative D call: TRBD2 (5 bases). Germline loops: CDR1 SGHRS, CDR2 YFSETQ. Trimming removed 6 bases from V and 4 bases from J, with 11 bases in between. The CDR3 is 13 amino acids. CDR3 loop: CASTQGGYNEQFF. CDR3 nucleotide sequence: TGCGCCAGCACGCAAGGAGGATACAATGAGCAGTTCTTC.

DNA for the CDR3: TGCGCCAGCCGCCCGGGAGCGGGAGTCACAGATACGCAGTATTTT. This codes for CASRPGAGVTDTQYF. This chain joins TRBV5-1 and TRBJ2-3; 8 bases match TRBD2. V shed 7 bases, J shed 2 bases, and the junction held 9 bases outside the gene matches. This CDR3 is 15 amino acids long. Per germline, CDR1 SGHRS and CDR2 YFSETQ. The entire variable domain, with the rest obtained from reference TRBV5-1 and TRBJ2-3, is as follows: KAGVTQTPRYLIKTRGQQVTLSCSPISGHRSVSWYQQTPGQGLQFLFEYFSETQRNKGNFPGRFSGRQFSNSRSEMNVSTLELGDSALYLCASRPGAGVTDTQYFGPGTRLTVL.

This clone occurred a few times. The V call is TRBV7-9, the J call TRBJ2-5, with 10 bases matching TRBD1. Trimming cost V 5 bases and J 4 bases; bases outside gene matches: 4. Germline CDR1 and CDR2: SEHNR and FQNEAQ (reference sequence). This CDR3 contains 14 residues. Written as DNA, the CDR3 is TGTGCCAGCAGCAGAGACAGGGGGCTAGAGACCCAGTACTTC. Its protein product is CASSRDRGLETQYF. Using reference TRBV7-9 and TRBJ2-5 for the parts outside the CDR3, the full variable domain is DTGVSQNPRHKITKRGQNVTFRCDPISEHNRLYWYRQTLGQGPEFLTYFQNEAQLEKSRLLSDRFSAERPKGSFSTLEIQRTEQGDSAMYLCASSRDRGLETQYFGPGTRLLVL.

The V call is TRBV6-5, the J call TRBJ2-7; tentatively, D is TRBD2 (6 bases). Trimming took 4 bases from V and 7 from J, leaving 20 bases between them. Germline CDR1 and CDR2: MNHEY and SVGAGI. The CDR3 is made up of 15 amino acids. The CDR3, as DNA: TGTGCCAGCAGTTCGCCGGGTGGGCTAGCGAGGGAGCAGTACTTC. Protein: CASSSPGGLAREQYF.

V is TRBV6-5 and J is TRBJ2-7, with D tentatively TRBD2 (6 bases). This CDR3 comprises 13 residues. Between the trimmed V and J ends, which lost 2 bases and 5 bases, there was a span of 10 bases. The germline gives CDR1 MNHEY, CDR2 SVGAGI. CDR3 residues: CASSYGGGDEQYF. The CDR3 nucleotides are TGTGCCAGCAGTTACGGGGGAGGAGACGAGCAGTACTTC.

This clone counts as medium-sized (0.01 to 0.1%). The chain joins TRBV30 to TRBJ1-1; 10 positions agree with TRBD1. Germline CDR1 GTSNPN, CDR2 SVGIG (reference sequence). The CDR3 extends over 16 amino acids. With 3 bases clipped from V and 6 bases from J, the junction kept 13 bases outside the gene matches. As DNA, the CDR3 is TGTGCCTGGAGCAAGCCGGGACAGGGGATGGGACCTGAAGCTTTCTTT. It is translated as CAWSKPGQGMGPEAFF.

The chain recombines TRBV2 with TRBJ2-7; no clear D. V was cut by 4 bases and J by 7 bases, with 17 bases left in between. The CDR3 extends over 14 amino acids. The germline gives CDR1 SNHLY, CDR2 FYNNEI. CDR3 nucleotide sequence: TGTGCCAGCAGTGTCTTTAGAGGTGGTGTGGAGCAGTACTTC. Its protein is CASSVFRGGVEQYF.

V is TRBV29-1 and J is TRBJ2-7, with TRBD1 matching 9 bases. The CDR3 is made up of 12 amino acids. The V gene's germline CDR1 is SQVTM and CDR2 ANQGSEA. J was trimmed by 4 bases and V by 3 bases; bases with no gene match: 1. The CDR3 loop is CSVEDRGYEQYF. In nucleotides, the CDR3 is TGCAGCGTTGAGGACAGGGGATACGAGCAGTACTTC.

The chain is built from TRBV30 and TRBJ2-7; the D gene is possibly TRBD1 (6 bases). V was clipped by 2 bases and J by 5 bases, with 16 bases between them. The CDR3 length is 14 residues. The germline gives CDR1 GTSNPN, CDR2 SVGIG (reference sequence). The CDR3, as DNA: TGTGCCTGGAGTTCCCAGGCAGGGGTAGACGAGCAGTACTTC. This translates into CAWSSQAGVDEQYF. The full variable domain, rest sourced from reference TRBV30 and TRBJ2-7, is SQTIHQWPATLVQPVGSPLSLECTVEGTSNPNLYWYRQAAGRGLQLLFYSVGIGQISSEVPQNLSASRPQDRQFILSSKKLLLSDSGFYLCAWSSQAGVDEQYFGPGTRLTVT.

This sequence joins TRBV10-3 and TRBJ2-3; 10 bases are a match to TRBD1. The length of the CDR3 is 13 residues. In germline, CDR1 is ENHRY, CDR2 SYGVKD. V lost 0 bases and J lost 11; bases outside the gene matches: 2. CDR3 in amino acids: CAISESRDRGQYF. CDR3 DNA: TGTGCCATCAGTGAGTCCCGGGACAGGGGGCAGTATTTT.